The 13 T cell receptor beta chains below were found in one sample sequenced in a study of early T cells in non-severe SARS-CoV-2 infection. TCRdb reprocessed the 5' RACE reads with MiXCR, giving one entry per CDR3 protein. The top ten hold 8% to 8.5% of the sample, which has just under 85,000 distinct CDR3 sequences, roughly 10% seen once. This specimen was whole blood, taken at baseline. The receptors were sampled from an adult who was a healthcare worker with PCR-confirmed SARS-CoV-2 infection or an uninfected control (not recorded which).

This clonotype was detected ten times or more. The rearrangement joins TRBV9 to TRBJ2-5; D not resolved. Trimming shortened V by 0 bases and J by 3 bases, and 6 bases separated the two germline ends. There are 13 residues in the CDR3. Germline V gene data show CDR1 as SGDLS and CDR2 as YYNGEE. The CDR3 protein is CASSVGGKETQYF. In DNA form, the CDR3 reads TGTGCCAGCAGCGTAGGCGGAAAAGAGACCCAGTACTTC.

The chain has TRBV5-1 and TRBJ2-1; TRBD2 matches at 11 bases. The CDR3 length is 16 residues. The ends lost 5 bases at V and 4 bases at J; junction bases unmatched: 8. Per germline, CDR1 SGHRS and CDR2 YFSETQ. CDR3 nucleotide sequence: TGCGCCAGCAGTTCCTCGGGACTAGCGGCTTACAATGAGCAGTTCTTC. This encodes CASSSSGLAAYNEQFF.

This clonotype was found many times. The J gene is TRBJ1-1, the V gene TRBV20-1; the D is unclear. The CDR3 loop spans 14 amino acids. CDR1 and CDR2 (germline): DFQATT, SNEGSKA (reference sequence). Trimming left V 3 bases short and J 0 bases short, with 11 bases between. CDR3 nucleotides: TGCAGTGCTAGTCAGAGCCTCCTGAACACTGAAGCTTTCTTT. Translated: CSASQSLLNTEAFF.

CDR3 in amino acids: CAIRDRNTGELFF. The DNA of the CDR3 is TGTGCCATCAGGGACCGAAACACCGGGGAGCTGTTTTTT. The V and J genes are TRBV10-3 and TRBJ2-2; D not certain. The CDR3 has 13 residues. Germline CDR1 and CDR2: ENHRY and SYGVKD. Trimming took 6 bases from V and 2 from J, leaving 7 bases between them.

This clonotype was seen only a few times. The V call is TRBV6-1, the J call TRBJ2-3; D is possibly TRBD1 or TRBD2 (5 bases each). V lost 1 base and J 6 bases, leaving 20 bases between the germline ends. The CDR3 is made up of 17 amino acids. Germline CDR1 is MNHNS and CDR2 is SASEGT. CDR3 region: CASSEGWTTGTSDTQYF. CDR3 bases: TGTGCCAGCAGTGAAGGATGGACCACCGGGACGTCGGATACGCAGTATTTT.

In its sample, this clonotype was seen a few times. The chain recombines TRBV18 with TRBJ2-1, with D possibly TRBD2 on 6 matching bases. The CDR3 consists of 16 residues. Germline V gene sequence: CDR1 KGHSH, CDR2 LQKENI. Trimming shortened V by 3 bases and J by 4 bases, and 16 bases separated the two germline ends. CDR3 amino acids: CASSPQGGGNYNEQFF. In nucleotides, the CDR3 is TGTGCCAGCTCACCTCAGGGAGGAGGTAATTACAATGAGCAGTTCTTC.

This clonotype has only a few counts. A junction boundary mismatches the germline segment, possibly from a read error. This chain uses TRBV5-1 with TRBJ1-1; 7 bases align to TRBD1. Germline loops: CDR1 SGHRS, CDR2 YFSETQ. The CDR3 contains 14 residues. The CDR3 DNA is TGCGCCAGCAGATTGGACAGGTGGAACACTGAAGCTTTCTTT. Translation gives CASRLDRWNTEAFF.

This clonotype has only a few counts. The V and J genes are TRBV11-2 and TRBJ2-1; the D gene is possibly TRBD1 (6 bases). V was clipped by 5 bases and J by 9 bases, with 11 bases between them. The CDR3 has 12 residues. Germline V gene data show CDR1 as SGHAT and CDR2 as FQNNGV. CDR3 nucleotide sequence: TGTGCCAGCAGCCCCGGGACAAGTGAGCAGTTCTTC. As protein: CASSPGTSEQFF.

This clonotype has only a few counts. CDR3 nucleotides: TGTGCCAGCAGCTCGCCAGGGGAGGATACGCAGTATTTT. Protein product: CASSSPGEDTQYF. This chain links TRBV11-3 with TRBJ2-3, with TRBD1 as a possible D gene (6 bases). There are 13 residues in the CDR3. Germline V gene data show CDR1 as SGHNT and CDR2 as YENEEA. Trimming pared 4 bases from V and 6 bases from J, leaving 11 bases between.

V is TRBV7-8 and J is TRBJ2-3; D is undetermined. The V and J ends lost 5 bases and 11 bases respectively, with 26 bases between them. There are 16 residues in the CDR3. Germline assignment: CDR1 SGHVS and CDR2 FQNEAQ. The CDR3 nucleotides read TGTGCCAGCAGCGGGGTCAGAGTATCTTCAGGTGGATGGCAGTATTTT. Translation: CASSGVRVSSGGWQYF.

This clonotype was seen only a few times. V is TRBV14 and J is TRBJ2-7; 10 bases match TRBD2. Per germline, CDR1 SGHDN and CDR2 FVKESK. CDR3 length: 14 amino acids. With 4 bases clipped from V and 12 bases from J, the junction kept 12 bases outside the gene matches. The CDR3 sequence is CASSPGLAASLLYF. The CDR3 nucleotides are TGTGCCAGCAGCCCCGGACTAGCGGCGTCCCTCCTGTACTTC.

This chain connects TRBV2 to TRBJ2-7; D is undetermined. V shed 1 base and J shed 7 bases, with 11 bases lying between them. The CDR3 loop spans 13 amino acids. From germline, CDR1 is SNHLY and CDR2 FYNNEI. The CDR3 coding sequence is TGTGCCAGCAGTGAAGATCAGGCTCGGGAGCAGTACTTC. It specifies CASSEDQAREQYF.

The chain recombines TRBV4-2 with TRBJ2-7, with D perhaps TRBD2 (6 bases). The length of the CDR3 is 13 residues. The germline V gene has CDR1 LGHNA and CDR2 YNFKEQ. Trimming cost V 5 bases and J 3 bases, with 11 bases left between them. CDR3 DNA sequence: TGTGCCAGCAGCTGGGGACTTAACTACGAGCAGTACTTC. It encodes CASSWGLNYEQYF.